This T cell receptor beta chain was recorded in a study of lymphopenia after photon versus proton radiotherapy. Findings of the study overall: Better survival with proton therapy was suggested as possible, not demonstrated.

Worth noting for this clone: Antigen: not known.

The CDR3 covers 15 residues. V was clipped by 0 bases and J by 3 bases; unmatched bases: 3. Per germline, CDR1 SGHNT and CDR2 YYREEE (reference sequence). Measured with immunoSEQ multiplex PCR; TCRdb has only the in-frame clones, and not every one. Of 55,000 to 70,000 clones in the sample, around 85% were seen once. The clonotype comes from a middle-aged man with gastric cancer. This chain joins TRBV5-4 and TRBJ2-1; 7 bases map to TRBD1. Material: peripheral blood, obtained from a patient treated with photon-based radiotherapy. DNA of the CDR3: TGTGCCAGCAGCTTGGAGAGACAGGGCTACAATGAGCAGTTCTTC. It is translated as CASSLERQGYNEQFF.